This T cell receptor (beta chain) was sequenced in a study of T cells in Graves' hyperthyroidism and ophthalmopathy. Authors of the study amplified TCR beta CDR3 regions from RNA transcripts. TCR CDR3 regions were first amplified by RT-PCR with HTBI primers. TCRdb called the multiplex PCR reads again in MiXCR, with one record for every CDR3 protein. Of some 370,000 distinct CDR3 sequences in the sample, 11% to 15% are singletons; the top ten hold 25% to 30%. The trim removed 3 bases at V and 1 base at J, leaving 5 bases unmatched. CDR1 and CDR2 (germline): LGHDT, YNNKEL (reference sequence). The CDR3 length is 16 residues.

This chain joins TRBV3-1 and TRBJ2-5; TRBD1 matches 10 bases. This receptor was identified in a man in his fifties with Graves' ophthalmopathy. The sample consisted of blood. DNA for the CDR3: TGTGCCAGCAGCCACCGGGACAGGGGAGCCCAAGAGACCCAGTACTTC. It codes for CASSHRDRGAQETQYF.